This T cell receptor beta chain was observed in a study of CD8+ T cells in alopecia areata. RNA, once extracted, was reverse transcribed into cDNA for use as the sequencing template. TCRdb's table, derived via immunoSEQ multiplex PCR, lists solely in-frame clones and lacks some. Of over 150,000 clones listed, more than 55% are singletons. Treatment of the sample: oral pan-JAK inhibitor, 5-10 mg twice daily. The TCR was taken from a human donor with alopecia areata. Material: CD4+ T cells sorted from blood, obtained at week 4, from a patient treated with tofacitinib.

CDR3 nucleotides: TGCGCCAGCAGCTCCCCGACCCCCAGCTCCTACAATGAGCAGTTCTTC. It yields the protein CASSSPTPSSYNEQFF. The rearrangement links TRBV5-1 to TRBJ2-1; D ambiguous. The V end lost 3 bases, the J end lost 0 bases, and 13 bases lay between the germline ends. Germline V gene sequence: CDR1 SGHRS, CDR2 YFSETQ. The CDR3 extends over 16 amino acids.